The 15 T cell receptor beta chains presented below share a single source sample, sequenced in a study of molecular identifiers for immune sequencing clone quantification. TCRdb reanalysed the PCR reads using MiXCR and keeps one entry per CDR3 protein. The sample has about 36,000 distinct CDR3 sequences; 15% to 20% are singletons. The specimen was naive CD8+ T cells from blood, with Jurkat cell RNA spiked in. Documented subset: FACS-sorted CD8+CD4-CCR7+CD45RA+ naive T cells. The receptors shown here come from a human donor in good health. Some libraries in this study had Jurkat cell RNA spiked in.

This clonotype appeared a few times. The V gene is TRBV27, the J gene TRBJ2-2; 9 bases are shared with TRBD2. Per germline, CDR1 MNHEY and CDR2 SMNVEV (reference sequence). This CDR3 is built from 15 residues. J gave up 2 bases and V 5 bases, and 3 bases lay outside the gene matches. The CDR3 coding sequence is TGTGCCAGCAGTCTTAGCGGGAGTAACACCGGGGAGCTGTTTTTT. Translating it yields CASSLSGSNTGELFF.

About this clonotype: This may be a read error, as it is one base from a much larger clone. This chain links TRBV27 with TRBJ2-1, with 12 bases fitting TRBD2. The CDR3 length is 15 residues. Germline CDR1 MNHEY, CDR2 SMNVEV (reference sequence). Written as DNA, the CDR3 is TGTGCCTGCAGTTCGCTAGCGGGAGGGCACAATGAGCAGTTCTTC. It specifies CACSSLAGGHNEQFF.

Ten or more counts support this clonotype. The V and J genes are TRBV12-3 or TRBV12-4 and TRBJ1-5; D remains ambiguous. Trimming took 5 bases from V and 11 from J, leaving 19 bases between them. The CDR3 is 14 residues long. CDR3 sequence: CASSDVAGLKTQHF. The CDR3 bases are TGTGCCAGCAGTGACGTGGCAGGCCTCAAGACCCAGCATTTT.

This clonotype has a count of ten or more. The chain carries TRBV12-3 or TRBV12-4 and TRBJ2-1; D is perhaps TRBD2 (5 bases). The CDR3 consists of 11 residues. V was clipped by 7 bases and J by 10 bases, with 11 bases between them. The CDR3 protein is CASTAGGEQFF. The CDR3 region has the DNA TGTGCCAGCACCGCTGGAGGAGAGCAGTTCTTC.

This clonotype was counted many times. The chain uses TRBV4-3 and TRBJ1-5, with D uncertain. The V end lost 0 bases, the J end lost 2 bases, and 14 bases lay between the germline ends. The CDR3 is made up of 17 amino acids. Looked up from germline, CDR1 is LGHNA and CDR2 is YSLEER. The CDR3 sequence is CASSQDSNWNGNQPQHF. The CDR3 nucleotides are TGCGCCAGCAGCCAAGATTCAAACTGGAATGGCAATCAGCCCCAGCATTTT.

This clonotype showed up many times. The chain is built from TRBV5-1 and TRBJ1-1; D is possibly TRBD1 (6 bases). Germline CDR1 and CDR2: SGHRS and YFSETQ. The CDR3 is 14 amino acids. The V end lost 2 bases, the J end lost 1 base, and 9 bases lay between the germline ends. CDR3 in amino acids: CASSFWDTNTEAFF. CDR3 DNA: TGCGCCAGCAGCTTTTGGGACACGAACACTGAAGCTTTCTTT.

This clonotype was seen many times. The rearrangement uses TRBV19 and TRBJ2-1; 9 bases are shared with TRBD1. The V segment lost 2 bases and the J segment 4 bases; nucleotides outside the gene matches: 3. The germline CDR1 and CDR2 sequences are LNHDA and SQIVND (reference sequence). The CDR3 runs 15 residues. The CDR3 reads CASSIPGTGYNEQFF. The CDR3, as DNA: TGTGCCAGTAGTATACCCGGGACAGGGTACAATGAGCAGTTCTTC.

This clonotype appeared many times. The chain couples TRBV7-2 to TRBJ2-5; TRBD2 agrees at 8 bases. This CDR3 comprises 17 residues. Per germline, CDR1 SGHTA and CDR2 FQGNSA. Written as DNA, the CDR3 is TGTGCTTCGGGGGTTAGGGGCTCGCGGGAGGTCGGAGAGACCCAGTACTTC. Its translation is CASGVRGSREVGETQYF.

There are a few counts of this clonotype. The chain has TRBV19 and TRBJ2-7; TRBD1 matches at 7 bases. Germline V gene data show CDR1 as LNHDA and CDR2 as SQIVND (reference sequence). V was clipped by 3 bases and J by 2 bases; unmatched bases: 7. The CDR3 has 15 residues. The CDR3 loop is CASSIGSGTAYEQYF. The CDR3 coding sequence is TGTGCCAGTAGTATTGGGTCCGGGACAGCCTACGAGCAGTACTTC.

Turning to this clonotype: Because the CDR3 is missing its conserved closing phenylalanine or tryptophan, this is likely a read error. The CDR3 region is CASSPGTGTEAFL. Written as DNA, the CDR3 is TGTGCCAGCAGCCCCGGGACAGGGACTGAAGCTTTCCTT. This sequence joins TRBV6-2 or TRBV6-3 and TRBJ1-1; 9 nucleotides agree with TRBD1. The CDR3 is made up of 13 amino acids. Unmatched junction bases numbered 4, after V lost 6 bases and J lost 5 bases. Germline values: CDR1 MNHEY, CDR2 SVGEGT.

This clonotype appeared many times. CDR3 sequence reads: CASSLARAAEPNYGYTF. The CDR3 coding sequence is TGTGCCAGCAGCTTAGCGCGGGCGGCGGAACCTAACTATGGCTACACCTTC. The rearrangement links TRBV7-9 to TRBJ1-2; D ambiguous. V was clipped by 0 bases and J by 0 bases, with 14 bases between them. The CDR3 is 17 residues long. Looked up from germline, CDR1 is SEHNR and CDR2 is FQNEAQ (reference sequence).

This clonotype was seen a handful of times. The rearrangement uses TRBV19 and TRBJ2-7; 9 nucleotides match TRBD1. The CDR3 extends over 14 amino acids. With 3 bases clipped from V and 1 base from J, the junction kept 1 base outside the gene matches. CDR1 LNHDA and CDR2 SQIVND come from the germline V gene (reference sequence). The DNA of the CDR3 is TGTGCCAGTAGTATGGGGACAGGGTCCTACGAGCAGTACTTC. Its protein product is CASSMGTGSYEQYF.

This sequence joins TRBV6-2 or TRBV6-3 and TRBJ2-1; the D is unclear. CDR3 length: 10 amino acids. The V and J ends lost 2 bases and 13 bases respectively, with 6 bases between them. The germline CDR1 and CDR2 sequences are MNHEY and SVGEGT. The DNA of the CDR3 is TGTGCCAGCAGTTACCCCCCTCAGTTCTTC. It is translated as CASSYPPQFF.

The V and J genes are TRBV4-1 and TRBJ1-5, with D tentatively TRBD1 (5 bases). Germline V CDR1 and CDR2: MGHRA, YSYEKL. V was clipped by 3 bases and J by 7 bases, with 10 bases between them. CDR3 length equals 13 residues. DNA of the CDR3: TGCGCCAGCAGCCAGGGGGTAGACCAGCCCCAGCATTTT. It specifies CASSQGVDQPQHF.

This clonotype was detected once. The gene calls are TRBV4-3 and TRBJ2-7, with 10 bases identical to TRBD2. The V segment lost 0 bases and the J segment 1 base; nucleotides outside the gene matches: 15. CDR3 length equals 20 residues. The germline gives CDR1 LGHNA, CDR2 YSLEER. The CDR3 region has the DNA TGCGCCAGCAGCCAAGATGCGCAAGCGGGAGGGCCGAGTCGATCCTACGAGCAGTACTTC. It translates to CASSQDAQAGGPSRSYEQYF.